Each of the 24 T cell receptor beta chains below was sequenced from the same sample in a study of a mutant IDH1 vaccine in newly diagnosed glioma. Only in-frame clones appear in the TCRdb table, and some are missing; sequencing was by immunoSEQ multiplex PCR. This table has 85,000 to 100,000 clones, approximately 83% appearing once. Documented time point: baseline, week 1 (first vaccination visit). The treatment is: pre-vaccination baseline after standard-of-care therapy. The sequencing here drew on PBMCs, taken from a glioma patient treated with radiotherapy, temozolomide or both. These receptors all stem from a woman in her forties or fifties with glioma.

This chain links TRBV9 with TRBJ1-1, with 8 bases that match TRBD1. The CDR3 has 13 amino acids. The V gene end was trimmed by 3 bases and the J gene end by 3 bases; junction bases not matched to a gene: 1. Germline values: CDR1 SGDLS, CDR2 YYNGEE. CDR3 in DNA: TGTGCCAGCAGCGGGACAGGGTACACTGAAGCTTTCTTT. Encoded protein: CASSGTGYTEAFF.

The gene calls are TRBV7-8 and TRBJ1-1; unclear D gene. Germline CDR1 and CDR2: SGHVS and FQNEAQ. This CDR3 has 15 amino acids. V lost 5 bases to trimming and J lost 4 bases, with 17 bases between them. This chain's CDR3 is CASSPTNVGSTEAFF. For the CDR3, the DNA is TGTGCCAGCAGCCCTACTAACGTGGGGAGCACTGAAGCTTTCTTT.

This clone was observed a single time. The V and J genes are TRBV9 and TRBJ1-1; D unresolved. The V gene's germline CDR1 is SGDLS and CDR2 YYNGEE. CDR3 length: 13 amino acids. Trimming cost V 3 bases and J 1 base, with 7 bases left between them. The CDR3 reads CASSAAPNTEAFF. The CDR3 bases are TGTGCCAGCAGCGCAGCCCCGAACACTGAAGCTTTCTTT.

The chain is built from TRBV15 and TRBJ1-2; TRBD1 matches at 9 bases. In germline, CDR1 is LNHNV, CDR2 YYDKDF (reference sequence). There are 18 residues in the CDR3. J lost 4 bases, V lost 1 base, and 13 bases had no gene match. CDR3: CATSRGQGVLEGVYGYTF. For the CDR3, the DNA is TGTGCCACCAGCAGAGGACAGGGGGTACTTGAGGGGGTCTATGGCTACACCTTC.

The CDR3 reads CASGFDSSVGTQYF. The CDR3 DNA reads as TGTGCTAGTGGTTTCGATAGCTCTGTAGGGACCCAGTACTTC. This sequence joins TRBV12-5 and TRBJ2-5; no clear D. Germline values: CDR1 LGHNT, CDR2 FRNRAP. Trimming pared 3 bases from V and 7 bases from J, leaving 15 bases between. The CDR3 is made up of 14 amino acids.

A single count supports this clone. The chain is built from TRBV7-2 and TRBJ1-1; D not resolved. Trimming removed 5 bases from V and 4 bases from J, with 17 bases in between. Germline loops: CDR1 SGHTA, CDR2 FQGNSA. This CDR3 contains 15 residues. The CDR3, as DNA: TGTGCCAGCAGCGAAAGGTTCGCGGGAGTCACTGAAGCTTTCTTT. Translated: CASSERFAGVTEAFF. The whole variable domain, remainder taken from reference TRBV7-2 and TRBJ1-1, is GAGVSQSPSNKVTEKGKDVELRCDPISGHTALYWYRQSLGQGLEFLIYFQGNSAPDKSGLPSDRFSAERTGGSVSTLTIQRTQQEDSAVYLCASSERFAGVTEAFFGQGTRLTVV.

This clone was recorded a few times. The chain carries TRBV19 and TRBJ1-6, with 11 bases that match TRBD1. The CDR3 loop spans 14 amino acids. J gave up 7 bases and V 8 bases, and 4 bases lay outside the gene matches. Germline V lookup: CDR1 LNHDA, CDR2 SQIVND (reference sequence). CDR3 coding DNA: TGTGCCAGTGGAAGGGACAGGGGGAATTCACCCCTCCACTTT. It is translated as CASGRDRGNSPLHF.

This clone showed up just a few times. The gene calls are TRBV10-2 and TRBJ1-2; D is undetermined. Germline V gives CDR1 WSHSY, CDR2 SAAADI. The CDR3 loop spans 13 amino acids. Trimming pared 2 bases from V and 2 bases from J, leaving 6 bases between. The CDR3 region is CASSETQNYGYTF. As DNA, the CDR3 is TGCGCCAGCAGTGAGACACAAAACTATGGCTACACCTTC.

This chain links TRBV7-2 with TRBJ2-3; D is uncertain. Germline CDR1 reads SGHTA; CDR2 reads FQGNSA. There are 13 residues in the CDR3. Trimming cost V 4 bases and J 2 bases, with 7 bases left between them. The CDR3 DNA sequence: TGTGCCAGCAGCTCGCTTTTCACAGATACGCAGTATTTT. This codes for CASSSLFTDTQYF.

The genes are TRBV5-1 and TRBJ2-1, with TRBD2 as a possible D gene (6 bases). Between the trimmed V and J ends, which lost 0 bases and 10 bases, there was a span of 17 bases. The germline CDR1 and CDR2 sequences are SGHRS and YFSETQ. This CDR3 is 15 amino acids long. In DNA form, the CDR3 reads TGCGCCAGCAGCTTGGTGGGGGGTTCTCCCAGGGAGCAGTTCTTC. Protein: CASSLVGGSPREQFF.

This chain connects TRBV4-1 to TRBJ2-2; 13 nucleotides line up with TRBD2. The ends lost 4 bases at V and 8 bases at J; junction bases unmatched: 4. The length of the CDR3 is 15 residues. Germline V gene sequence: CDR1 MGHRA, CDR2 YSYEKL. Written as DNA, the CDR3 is TGCGCCAGCAGCCGCGGACTAGCGGGGGCAGGGGAGCTGTTTTTT. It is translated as CASSRGLAGAGELFF.

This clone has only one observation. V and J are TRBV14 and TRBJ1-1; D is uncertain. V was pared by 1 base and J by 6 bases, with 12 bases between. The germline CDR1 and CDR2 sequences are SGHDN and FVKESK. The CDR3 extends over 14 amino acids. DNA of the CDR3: TGTGCCAGCAGCCAAGTCGCAGCGGCGTCTGAAGCTTTCTTT. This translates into CASSQVAAASEAFF. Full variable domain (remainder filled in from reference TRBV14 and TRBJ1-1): EAGVTQFPSHSVIEKGQTVTLRCDPISGHDNLYWYRRVMGKEIKFLLHFVKESKQDESGMPNNRFLAERTGGTYSTLKVQPAELEDSGVYFCASSQVAAASEAFFGQGTRLTVV.

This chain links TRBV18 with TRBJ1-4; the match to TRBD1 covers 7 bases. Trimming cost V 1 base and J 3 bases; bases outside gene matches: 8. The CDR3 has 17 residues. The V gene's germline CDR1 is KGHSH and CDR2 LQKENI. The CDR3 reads CASSPLRSGTANEKLFF. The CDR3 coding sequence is TGTGCCAGCTCACCACTTCGGTCAGGGACAGCTAATGAAAAACTGTTTTTT.

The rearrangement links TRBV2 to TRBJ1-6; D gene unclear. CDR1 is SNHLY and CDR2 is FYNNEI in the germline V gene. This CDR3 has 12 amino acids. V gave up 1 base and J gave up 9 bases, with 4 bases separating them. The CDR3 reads CASSEEGSPLHF. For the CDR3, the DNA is TGTGCCAGCAGTGAAGAGGGTTCACCCCTCCACTTT.

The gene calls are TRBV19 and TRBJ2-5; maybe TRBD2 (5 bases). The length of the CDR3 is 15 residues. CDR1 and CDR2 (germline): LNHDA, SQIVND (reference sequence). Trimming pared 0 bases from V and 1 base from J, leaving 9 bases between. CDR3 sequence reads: CASSIDSGFQETQYF. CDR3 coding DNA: TGTGCCAGTAGTATAGACTCGGGGTTCCAAGAGACCCAGTACTTC.

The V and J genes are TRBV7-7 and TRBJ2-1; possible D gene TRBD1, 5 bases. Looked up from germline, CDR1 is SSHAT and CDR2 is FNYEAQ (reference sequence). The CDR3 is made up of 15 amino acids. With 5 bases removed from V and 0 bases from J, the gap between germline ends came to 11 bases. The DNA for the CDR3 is TGTGCCAGCAGCCAACAGGAGAGCTCCTACAATGAGCAGTTCTTC. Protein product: CASSQQESSYNEQFF.

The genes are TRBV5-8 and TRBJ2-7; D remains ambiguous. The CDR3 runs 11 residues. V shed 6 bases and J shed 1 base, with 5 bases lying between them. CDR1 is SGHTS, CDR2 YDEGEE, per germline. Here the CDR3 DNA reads TGTGCCAGCACCCCGTCCTACGAGCAGTACTTC. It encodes CASTPSYEQYF. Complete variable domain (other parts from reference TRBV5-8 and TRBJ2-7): EAGVTQSPTHLIKTRGQQATLRCSPISGHTSVYWYQQALGLGLQFLLWYDEGEERNRGNFPPRFSGRQFPNYSSELNVNALELEDSALYLCASTPSYEQYFGPGTRLTVT.

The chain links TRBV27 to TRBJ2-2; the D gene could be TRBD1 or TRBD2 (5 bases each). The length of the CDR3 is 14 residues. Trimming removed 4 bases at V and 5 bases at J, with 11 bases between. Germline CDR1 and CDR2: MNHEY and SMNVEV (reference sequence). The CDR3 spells CASSSTGTTGELFF. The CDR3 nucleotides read TGTGCCAGCAGTTCTACTGGGACGACCGGGGAGCTGTTTTTT.

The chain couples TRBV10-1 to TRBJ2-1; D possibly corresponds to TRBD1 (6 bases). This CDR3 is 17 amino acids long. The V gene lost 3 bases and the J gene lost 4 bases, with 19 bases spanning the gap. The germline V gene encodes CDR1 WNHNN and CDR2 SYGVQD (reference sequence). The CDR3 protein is CASSDEVPRTVYNEQFF. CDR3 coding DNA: TGCGCCAGCAGTGACGAGGTACCCAGGACAGTGTACAATGAGCAGTTCTTC.

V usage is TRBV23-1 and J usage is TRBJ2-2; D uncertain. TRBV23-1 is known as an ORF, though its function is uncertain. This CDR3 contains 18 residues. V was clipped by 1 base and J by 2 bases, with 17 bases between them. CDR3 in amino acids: CASSQYPDGRINTGELFF. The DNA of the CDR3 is TGCGCCAGCAGTCAATATCCAGACGGACGGATTAACACCGGGGAGCTGTTTTTT.

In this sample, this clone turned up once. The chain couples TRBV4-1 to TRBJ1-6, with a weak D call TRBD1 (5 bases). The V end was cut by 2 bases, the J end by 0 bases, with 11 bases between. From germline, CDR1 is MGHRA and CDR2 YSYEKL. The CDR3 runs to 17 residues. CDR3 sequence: CASSQRAGSSYNSPLHF. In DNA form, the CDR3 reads TGCGCCAGCAGCCAAAGGGCAGGGAGCTCCTATAATTCACCCCTCCACTTT.

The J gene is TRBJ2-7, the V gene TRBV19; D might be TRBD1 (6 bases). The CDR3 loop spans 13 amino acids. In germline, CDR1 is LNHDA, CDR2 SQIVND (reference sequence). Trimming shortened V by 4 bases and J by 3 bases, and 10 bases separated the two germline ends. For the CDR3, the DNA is TGTGCCAGTAGTAAGGACAGAGACTACGAGCAGTACTTC. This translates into CASSKDRDYEQYF.

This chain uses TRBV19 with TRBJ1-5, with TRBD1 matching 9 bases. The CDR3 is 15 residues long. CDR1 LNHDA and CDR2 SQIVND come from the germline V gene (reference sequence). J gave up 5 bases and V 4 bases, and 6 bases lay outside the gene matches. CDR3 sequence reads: CASSRLRDRDQPQHF. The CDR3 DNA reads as TGTGCCAGTAGTAGACTCCGGGACAGGGATCAGCCCCAGCATTTT.

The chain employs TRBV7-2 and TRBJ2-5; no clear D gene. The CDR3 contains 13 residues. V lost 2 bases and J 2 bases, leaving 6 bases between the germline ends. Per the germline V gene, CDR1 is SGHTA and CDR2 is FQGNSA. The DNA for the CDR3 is TGTGCCAGCAGCTTAATCAAACAAGAGACCCAGTACTTC. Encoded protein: CASSLIKQETQYF.